The rows below give T cell receptor beta chains drawn from one sample of a study of shared clonotypes between healthy human individuals. Measured with immunoSEQ multiplex PCR; TCRdb has only the in-frame clones, and not every one. The sample lists approximately 2.4 million clones, almost 96% occurring once. Sequencing input: naive CD4+ T cells sorted from blood. These receptors all stem from a man in his late teens or twenties in good health. The CDR3 runs from the conserved cysteine through the conserved F or W. The D gene is left open where the match is weak. Expanded clones are given a class, and other clones once, few, many or no size at all.

CDR3nt: TGTGCCAGCAGGGACCCGCAAGAGACCCAGTACTTC
CDR3aa: CASRDPQETQYF
v_gene: TRBV7-8
d_gene: -
abundance: -
len: 12
j_gene: TRBJ2-5

CDR3nt: TGTGCCAGCACCACGAGCGGACTAGCGGGAGGTCGGACCGGGGAGCTGTTTTTT
CDR3aa: CASTTSGLAGGRTGELFF
v_gene: TRBV28
d_gene: TRBD2
abundance: -
len: 18
j_gene: TRBJ2-2

CDR3nt: TGCAGCGTTGAAGATTCGGAAGGTTATGAAAAACTGTTTTTT
CDR3aa: CSVEDSEGYEKLFF
v_gene: TRBV29-1
d_gene: -
abundance: -
len: 14
j_gene: TRBJ1-4

CDR3nt: TGTGCCAGCAGCTCACAGGGGGGTACAGATACGCAGTATTTT
CDR3aa: CASSSQGGTDTQYF
v_gene: TRBV11-2
d_gene: TRBD1
abundance: -
len: 14
j_gene: TRBJ2-3

CDR3nt: TGCGCCAGCAAACAACCAGGGGGTCCAGATACGCAGTATTTT
CDR3aa: CASKQPGGPDTQYF
v_gene: TRBV23-1
d_gene: TRBD1
abundance: -
len: 14
j_gene: TRBJ2-3

CDR3nt: TGTGCCAGCAGGGGTAGGGAACTTTTGCCCCAGCATTTT
CDR3aa: CASRGRELLPQHF
v_gene: TRBV6-1
d_gene: -
abundance: -
len: 13
j_gene: TRBJ1-5

CDR3nt: TGTGCCAGCGGTCTTGCGGGGGCGAAAGGAGCTTTCTTT
CDR3aa: CASGLAGAKGAFF
v_gene: TRBV6-5
d_gene: -
abundance: -
len: 13
j_gene: TRBJ1-1

CDR3nt: TGTGCCAGCAGCCCGGACTACAGGGACTTGACTGAAGCTTTCTTT
CDR3aa: CASSPDYRDLTEAFF
v_gene: TRBV13
d_gene: -
abundance: -
len: 15
j_gene: TRBJ1-1

CDR3nt: TGTGCCTACATCGCAGGGGTTACTGAAGCTTTCTTT
CDR3aa: CAYIAGVTEAFF
v_gene: TRBV30
d_gene: -
abundance: -
len: 12
j_gene: TRBJ1-1

CDR3nt: TGTGCCAGCAGCCTCACCAATAACTTTTTCAACAGTGGAGTCAACACCGGGGAGCTGTTTTTT
CDR3aa: CASSLTNNFFNSGVNTGELFF
v_gene: TRBV4-2
d_gene: -
abundance: -
len: 21
j_gene: TRBJ2-2

CDR3nt: TGCAGCGTTGAACAGGGGACCCAGTACTTC
CDR3aa: CSVEQGTQYF
v_gene: TRBV29-1
d_gene: -
abundance: -
len: 10
j_gene: TRBJ2-5

CDR3nt: TGTGCCAGCAGTCGGGGGAGGCAGGGGAACACCATATATTTT
CDR3aa: CASSRGRQGNTIYF
v_gene: TRBV6-5
d_gene: -
abundance: -
len: 14
j_gene: TRBJ1-3

CDR3nt: TGTGCCAGCAGCTTGAACGCCGCGGCGGGCTACACCTTC
CDR3aa: CASSLNAAAGYTF
v_gene: TRBV5-6
d_gene: -
abundance: -
len: 13
j_gene: TRBJ1-2

CDR3nt: TGTGCCAGCAGTCAAAATTCGAACACCGGGGAGCTGTTTTTT
CDR3aa: CASSQNSNTGELFF
v_gene: TRBV6-5
d_gene: -
abundance: once
len: 14
j_gene: TRBJ2-2

CDR3nt: TGTGCCGGCACCCGGGCAGGACTATATCTAGGCGGGGAGCTGTTTTTT
CDR3aa: CAGTRAGLYLGGELFF
v_gene: TRBV2
d_gene: -
abundance: -
len: 16
j_gene: TRBJ2-2

CDR3nt: TGCGCCAGCAGCCAAGATCAAACTCCTGTTGGGCAGCCCCAGCATTTT
CDR3aa: CASSQDQTPVGQPQHF
v_gene: TRBV4-1
d_gene: -
abundance: -
len: 16
j_gene: TRBJ1-5

CDR3nt: TGTGCCAGCTCCCCGCTAGCGGGAGCAGATACGCAGTATTTT
CDR3aa: CASSPLAGADTQYF
v_gene: TRBV18
d_gene: TRBD2
abundance: -
len: 14
j_gene: TRBJ2-3

CDR3nt: TGTGCCAGCAGCTTCGACAGGGAGGGGCCCCAGCATTTT
CDR3aa: CASSFDREGPQHF
v_gene: TRBV7-9
d_gene: TRBD1
abundance: -
len: 13
j_gene: TRBJ1-5

CDR3nt: TGTGCCAGCAGCGTAGTTCTCGGCACAGGAGTCACCTCAGCTTTCTTT
CDR3aa: CASSVVLGTGVTSAFF
v_gene: TRBV9
d_gene: -
abundance: -
len: 16
j_gene: TRBJ1-1

CDR3nt: TGTGCCCGGAGACAGGGCTCCTACAATGAGCAGTTCTTC
CDR3aa: CARRQGSYNEQFF
v_gene: TRBV30
d_gene: TRBD1
abundance: -
len: 13
j_gene: TRBJ2-1

CDR3nt: TGTGCCTGGAGGGGTGCGACAGGGAACTATGGCTACACCTTC
CDR3aa: CAWRGATGNYGYTF
v_gene: TRBV30
d_gene: TRBD1
abundance: -
len: 14
j_gene: TRBJ1-2

CDR3nt: TGCGCCAGCAGCCAACCCAGGGGGGGATTGAACACCGGGGAGCTGTTTTTT
CDR3aa: CASSQPRGGLNTGELFF
v_gene: TRBV4-3
d_gene: -
abundance: -
len: 17
j_gene: TRBJ2-2

CDR3nt: TGTGCCAGCAGGTCCGGGACAATAACCGGGGAGCTGTTTTTT
CDR3aa: CASRSGTITGELFF
v_gene: TRBV2
d_gene: -
abundance: -
len: 14
j_gene: TRBJ2-2

CDR3nt: TGTGCCAGCAGTTTGTACTTCCAATCCACCGGGGAGCTGTTTTTT
CDR3aa: CASSLYFQSTGELFF
v_gene: TRBV6-5
d_gene: -
abundance: -
len: 15
j_gene: TRBJ2-2

CDR3nt: TGTGCCAGCAGCTTGACGGCGGGAGGGACGTATACGCAGTATTTT
CDR3aa: CASSLTAGGTYTQYF
v_gene: TRBV5-4
d_gene: TRBD2
abundance: -
len: 15
j_gene: TRBJ2-3

CDR3nt: TGCGCCAGCAGCTTGGGACATAACACCGGGGAGCTGTTTTTT
CDR3aa: CASSLGHNTGELFF
v_gene: TRBV5-1
d_gene: -
abundance: -
len: 14
j_gene: TRBJ2-2

CDR3nt: TGTGCCAGCAAGCCCTCCACAGGGACCTATGGCTACACCTTC
CDR3aa: CASKPSTGTYGYTF
v_gene: TRBV6-6
d_gene: -
abundance: -
len: 14
j_gene: TRBJ1-2

CDR3nt: TGTGCCAGCAGTGCTCGGGGCTTGGGGCTTGGCTACACCTTC
CDR3aa: CASSARGLGLGYTF
v_gene: TRBV2
d_gene: -
abundance: -
len: 14
j_gene: TRBJ1-2

CDR3nt: TGTGCCAGCGGATACGGGGGGAACTTGGACAATGAGCAGTTCTTC
CDR3aa: CASGYGGNLDNEQFF
v_gene: TRBV2
d_gene: TRBD2
abundance: -
len: 15
j_gene: TRBJ2-1

CDR3nt: TGCAGCGTCGAAGAGGACTTCTACGAGCAGTACTTC
CDR3aa: CSVEEDFYEQYF
v_gene: TRBV29-1
d_gene: -
abundance: -
len: 12
j_gene: TRBJ2-7

CDR3nt: TGTGCCAGCACCCCCCTAGCGGGTAGCACCTACGAGCAGTACTTC
CDR3aa: CASTPLAGSTYEQYF
v_gene: TRBV7-2
d_gene: TRBD2
abundance: -
len: 15
j_gene: TRBJ2-7

CDR3nt: TGTGCCAGCAGCCCAGGACTAGCGGGATACAACGAGCAGTACTTC
CDR3aa: CASSPGLAGYNEQYF
v_gene: TRBV7-2
d_gene: TRBD2
abundance: -
len: 15
j_gene: TRBJ2-7

CDR3nt: TGTGCCATCAGTTCCCCCGAGGGGGGCGGAACTGAAGCTTTCTTT
CDR3aa: CAISSPEGGGTEAFF
v_gene: TRBV10-3
d_gene: -
abundance: once
len: 15
j_gene: TRBJ1-1

CDR3nt: TGTGCCAGCAGCTTTGGACAGGGGGACACTGAAGCTTTCTTT
CDR3aa: CASSFGQGDTEAFF
v_gene: TRBV7-9
d_gene: TRBD1
abundance: -
len: 14
j_gene: TRBJ1-1

CDR3nt: TGCAGCGTCGGGGACAGGGTCGAGCAGTACTTC
CDR3aa: CSVGDRVEQYF
v_gene: TRBV29-1
d_gene: TRBD1
abundance: once
len: 11
j_gene: TRBJ2-7

CDR3nt: TGTGCCAGCAGGCAACAGGGGACAGATCACTATGGCTACACCTTC
CDR3aa: CASRQQGTDHYGYTF
v_gene: TRBV28
d_gene: TRBD1
abundance: -
len: 15
j_gene: TRBJ1-2

CDR3nt: TGCGCCAGCCTCACAGGGACCGGGGAGCTGTTTTTT
CDR3aa: CASLTGTGELFF
v_gene: TRBV23-1
d_gene: -
abundance: -
len: 12
j_gene: TRBJ2-2

CDR3nt: TGTGCCAACCGCCCGGGACAGGGCAACCAGCCCCAGCATTTT
CDR3aa: CANRPGQGNQPQHF
v_gene: TRBV28
d_gene: TRBD1
abundance: -
len: 14
j_gene: TRBJ1-5

CDR3nt: TGTGCCAGCACCCAAGGCAGGGGCAATCAGCCCCAGCATTTT
CDR3aa: CASTQGRGNQPQHF
v_gene: TRBV7-2
d_gene: -
abundance: -
len: 14
j_gene: TRBJ1-5

CDR3nt: TGCGCCAGCAGCCAAGAACTACCCAACTACAATGAGCAGTTCTTC
CDR3aa: CASSQELPNYNEQFF
v_gene: TRBV4-1
d_gene: -
abundance: -
len: 15
j_gene: TRBJ2-1

CDR3nt: TGTGCCAGCAGCTGGGGGACAGGGGGCCGAGAGACCCAGTACTTC
CDR3aa: CASSWGTGGRETQYF
v_gene: TRBV5-4
d_gene: TRBD1
abundance: -
len: 15
j_gene: TRBJ2-5

CDR3nt: TGTGCCAGCAGGAAGACAGGGTCTAACTATGGCTACACCTTC
CDR3aa: CASRKTGSNYGYTF
v_gene: TRBV6-1
d_gene: TRBD1
abundance: -
len: 14
j_gene: TRBJ1-2